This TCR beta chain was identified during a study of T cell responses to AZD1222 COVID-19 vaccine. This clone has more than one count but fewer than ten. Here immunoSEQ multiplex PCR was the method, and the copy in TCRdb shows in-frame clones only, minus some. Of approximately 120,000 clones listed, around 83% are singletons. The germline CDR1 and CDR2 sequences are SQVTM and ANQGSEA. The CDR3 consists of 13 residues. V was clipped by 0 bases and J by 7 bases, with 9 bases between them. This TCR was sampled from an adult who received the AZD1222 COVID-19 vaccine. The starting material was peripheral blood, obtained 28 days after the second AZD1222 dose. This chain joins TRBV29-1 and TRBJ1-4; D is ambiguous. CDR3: CSVEDDGREKLFF. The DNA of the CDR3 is TGCAGCGTTGAAGATGACGGGCGTGAAAAACTGTTTTTT.